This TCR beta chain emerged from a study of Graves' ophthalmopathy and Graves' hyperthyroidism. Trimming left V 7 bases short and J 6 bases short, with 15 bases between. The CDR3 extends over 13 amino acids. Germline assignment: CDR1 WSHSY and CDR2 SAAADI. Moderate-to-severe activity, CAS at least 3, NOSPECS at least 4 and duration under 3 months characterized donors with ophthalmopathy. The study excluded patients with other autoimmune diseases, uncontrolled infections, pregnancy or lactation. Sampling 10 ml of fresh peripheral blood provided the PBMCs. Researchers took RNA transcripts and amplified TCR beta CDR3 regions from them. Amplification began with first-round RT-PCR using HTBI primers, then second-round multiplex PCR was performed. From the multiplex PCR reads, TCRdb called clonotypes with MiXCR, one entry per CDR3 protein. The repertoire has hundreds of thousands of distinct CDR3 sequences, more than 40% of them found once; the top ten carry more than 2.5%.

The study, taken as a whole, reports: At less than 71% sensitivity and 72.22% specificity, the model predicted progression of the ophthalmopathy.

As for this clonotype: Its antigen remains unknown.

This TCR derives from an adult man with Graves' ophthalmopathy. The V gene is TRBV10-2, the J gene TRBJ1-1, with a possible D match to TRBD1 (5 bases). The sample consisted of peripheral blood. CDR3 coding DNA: TGCGCCAGCATCGGCGGGACGTACCCTGAAGCTTTCTTT. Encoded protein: CASIGGTYPEAFF.